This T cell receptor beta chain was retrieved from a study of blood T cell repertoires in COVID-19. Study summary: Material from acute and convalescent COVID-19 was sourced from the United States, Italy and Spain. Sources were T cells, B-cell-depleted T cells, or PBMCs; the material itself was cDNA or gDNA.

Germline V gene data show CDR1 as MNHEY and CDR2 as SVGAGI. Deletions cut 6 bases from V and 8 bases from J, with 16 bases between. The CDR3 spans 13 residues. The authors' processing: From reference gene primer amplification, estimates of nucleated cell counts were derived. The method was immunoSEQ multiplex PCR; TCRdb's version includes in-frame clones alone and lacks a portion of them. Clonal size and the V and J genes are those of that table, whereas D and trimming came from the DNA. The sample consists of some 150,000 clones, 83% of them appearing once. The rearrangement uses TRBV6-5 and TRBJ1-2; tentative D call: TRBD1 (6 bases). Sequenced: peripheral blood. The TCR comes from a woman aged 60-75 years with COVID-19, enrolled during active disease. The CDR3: CASSPGAGRGYTF. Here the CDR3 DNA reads TGTGCCAGCAGCCCAGGGGCCGGTCGAGGCTACACCTTC.